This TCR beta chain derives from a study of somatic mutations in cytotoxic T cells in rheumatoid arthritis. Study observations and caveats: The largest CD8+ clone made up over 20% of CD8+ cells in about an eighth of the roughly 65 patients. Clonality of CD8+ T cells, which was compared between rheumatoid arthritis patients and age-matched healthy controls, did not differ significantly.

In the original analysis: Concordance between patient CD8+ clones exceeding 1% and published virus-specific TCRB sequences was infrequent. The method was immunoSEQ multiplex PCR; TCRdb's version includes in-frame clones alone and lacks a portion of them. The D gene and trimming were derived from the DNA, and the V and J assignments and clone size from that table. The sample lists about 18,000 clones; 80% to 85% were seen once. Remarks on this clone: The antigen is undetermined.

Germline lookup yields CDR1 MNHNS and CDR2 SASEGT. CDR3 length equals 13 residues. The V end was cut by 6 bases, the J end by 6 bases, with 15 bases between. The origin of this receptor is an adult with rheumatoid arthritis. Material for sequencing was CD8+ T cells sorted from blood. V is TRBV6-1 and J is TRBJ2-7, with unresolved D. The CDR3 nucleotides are TGTGCCAGCAGCCCCGGGCCTATGGGCGAGCAGTACTTC. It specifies CASSPGPMGEQYF.